This T cell receptor (beta chain) comes out of a study of human T cells and chemical hapten exposure. As to time point: patch test 2, 6 weeks after DPC sensitization. The treatment here: therapeutic diphenylcyclopropenone sensitization with weekly scalp DPC. Looked up from germline, CDR1 is SGHAT and CDR2 is FQNNGV. The CDR3 is made up of 15 amino acids. With 0 bases removed from V and 6 bases from J, the gap between germline ends came to 14 bases. This clonotype was recorded many times. MiXCR, applied by TCRdb to the RACE reads, yields one record per CDR3 protein. The sample carries 95,000 or so distinct CDR3 sequences, about an eighth recorded once.

Source: whole blood, taken in connection with sensitization to the hapten diphenylcyclopropenone (DPC). This receptor was taken from a woman between 40 and 50 years old with alopecia areata. Some clones in this sample may be carry-over from other donors' samples. V is TRBV11-2 and J is TRBJ1-1; D remains unclear. For the CDR3, the DNA is TGTGCCAGCAGCTTAGAAAGTACCGGTTACGCTGAAGCTTTCTTT. Protein product: CASSLESTGYAEAFF.